This T cell receptor beta chain stems from a study of cytomegalovirus exposure and HLA in healthy donors. General study findings and limits: When the data were analyzed later, several of the most significant clusters appeared to be linked to common viral pathogens.

Germline CDR1 is SNHLY and CDR2 is FYNNEI. V shed 6 bases, J shed 0 bases, and the junction held 6 bases outside the gene matches. The CDR3 has 15 residues. Of note for this clone: The antigen is undetermined.

Both 60 Vbeta primers and 13 Jbeta primers went into the PCR. Data came from immunoSEQ multiplex PCR; TCRdb stores just in-frame clones and leaves some out. This sample's table has 100,000 to 150,000 clones. The chain uses TRBV2 and TRBJ2-5; 8 positions match TRBD1. The sample was PBMCs. The clonotype originates from a man aged 35-49 years in good health and CMV-seronegative. CDR3 protein: CASSQTGVDQETQYF. As DNA, the CDR3 is TGTGCCAGCAGCCAGACAGGGGTGGACCAAGAGACCCAGTACTTC.